The next 20 T cell receptor beta chains were all read from a single sample in a study of vaccination and CD4 T cells after COVID-19. The treatment was: approximately 9-day PBMC culture with coronavirus spike peptide pools or control peptides (ViraFEST assay). The assay that was used to sequence DNA from cultured CD4+ T cells was the Oncomine TCR Beta short-read assay. A single record per CDR3 protein comes from TCRdb applying MiXCR to the PCR reads. Of about 19,000 distinct CDR3 sequences listed, less than 70% were seen once; the top ten hold about 7.5%. The antigens these receptors bind are not known. Sequencing input: CD4+ T cells from blood, cultured in vitro. These receptors came from a human donor who had recovered from COVID-19.

This clonotype has a handful of counts. J is TRBJ1-2 and V is TRBV6-1; 7 bases match TRBD1. Germline assignment: CDR1 MNHNS and CDR2 SASEGT. The CDR3 has 15 residues. J lost 3 bases, V lost 8 bases, and 12 bases had no gene match. CDR3 region: CASRSGGTDYYGYTF. The CDR3 region has the DNA TGTGCCAGCCGAAGTGGGGGGACAGATTACTATGGCTACACCTTC.

V gene TRBV5-1 combines with J gene TRBJ2-3, with 8 nucleotides matching TRBD2. J lost 4 bases, V lost 4 bases, and 11 bases had no gene match. CDR3 length equals 16 residues. The germline gives CDR1 SGHRS, CDR2 YFSETQ. The CDR3 here is CASSRLVAGGADTQYF. The DNA of the CDR3 is TGCGCCAGCAGCCGCCTGGTGGCGGGAGGAGCAGATACGCAGTATTTT.

The chain has TRBV19 and TRBJ2-3, with TRBD2 identical over 8 bases. The germline CDR1 and CDR2 sequences are LNHDA and SQIVND (reference sequence). This CDR3 is 15 amino acids long. J gave up 5 bases and V 7 bases, and 11 bases lay outside the gene matches. CDR3: CASNLEAGARDTQYF. The CDR3 coding sequence is TGTGCCAGTAATCTGGAAGCGGGAGCTCGAGATACGCAGTATTTT.

The gene calls are TRBV4-1 and TRBJ2-3; perhaps TRBD1 as D (5 bases). Germline V gene lookup returns CDR1 MGHRA and CDR2 YSYEKL. V shed 0 bases and J shed 0 bases, with 10 bases lying between them. The CDR3 length is 16 residues. The CDR3 loop is CASSQEMGQSTDTQYF. The CDR3 DNA reads as TGCGCCAGCAGCCAAGAGATGGGGCAGAGCACAGATACGCAGTATTTT.

The chain carries TRBV11-3 and TRBJ2-2, with 7 bases aligning to TRBD2. J gave up 6 bases and V 1 base, and 5 bases lay outside the gene matches. The length of the CDR3 is 15 residues. Germline V lookup: CDR1 SGHNT, CDR2 YENEEA. The CDR3 protein is CASSLAGGRPGELFF. In DNA, the CDR3 is TGTGCCAGCAGCTTAGCCGGCGGGAGACCCGGGGAGCTGTTTTTT.

This clonotype has more than one count but fewer than ten. This rearrangement joins TRBV28 to TRBJ1-6; 9 bases match TRBD1. The CDR3 runs to 15 residues. V shed 11 bases and J 1 base; nucleotides not matched to a gene: 6. Germline V gene sequence: CDR1 MDHEN, CDR2 SYDVKM. The CDR3 DNA reads as TGTGCCTCCTTGACAGGGGGGTCCTATAATTCACCCCTCCACTTT. Residues: CASLTGGSYNSPLHF.

This clonotype came up a few times. The gene calls are TRBV2 and TRBJ2-5, with D unresolved. CDR3 length equals 12 residues. The V end lost 2 bases, the J end lost 7 bases, and 8 bases lay between the germline ends. Per the germline V gene, CDR1 is SNHLY and CDR2 is FYNNEI. The CDR3 nucleotides read TGTGCCAGCAGTGAATATGGCGGGACCCAGTACTTC. Translating it yields CASSEYGGTQYF.

In its sample, this clonotype is medium-sized (0.01 to 0.1%). The V gene is TRBV10-1, the J gene TRBJ1-6; D ambiguous. Per the germline V gene, CDR1 is WNHNN and CDR2 is SYGVQD (reference sequence). The CDR3 has 15 amino acids. Deletions cut 2 bases from V and 7 bases from J, with 12 bases between. CDR3 DNA: TGCGCCAGCAGTGAGCCGGGTAAAGGGAATTCACCCCTCCACTTT. Translated, it gives CASSEPGKGNSPLHF.

The chain has TRBV5-4 and TRBJ1-1; D might be TRBD1 (5 bases). The CDR3 covers 15 residues. The V end lost 3 bases, the J end lost 6 bases, and 18 bases lay between the germline ends. CDR1 SGHNT and CDR2 YYREEE come from the germline V gene (reference sequence). The CDR3 reads CASSSREGLGAEAFF. The CDR3 coding sequence is TGTGCCAGCAGCTCCAGGGAGGGCTTAGGGGCTGAAGCTTTCTTT.

This clonotype was found a few times. The chain combines TRBV7-6 with TRBJ2-3, with D perhaps TRBD2 (5 bases). The CDR3 sequence is 14 residues long. Germline-derived CDR1 and CDR2 are SGHVS and FNYEAQ. Trimming took off 1 base at V and 6 bases at J, with 11 bases between the two ends. CDR3 loop: CASSLVSGEDTQYF. CDR3 nucleotides: TGTGCCAGCAGCTTAGTTTCTGGGGAGGATACGCAGTATTTT.

The rearrangement joins TRBV30 to TRBJ1-5; D perhaps matches TRBD1 (6 bases). Germline-derived CDR1 and CDR2 are GTSNPN and SVGIG (reference sequence). V lost 2 bases, J lost 4 bases, and 9 bases lay in between. This CDR3 has 13 amino acids. The DNA of the CDR3 is TGTGCCTGGAGTAGACAGGAGAATCAGCCCCAGCATTTT. Its translation: CAWSRQENQPQHF.

The chain combines TRBV4-1 with TRBJ1-2; maybe TRBD1 (6 bases). This CDR3 is 16 amino acids long. V dropped 4 bases and J dropped 0 bases, with 15 bases sitting between them. Germline CDR1 MGHRA, CDR2 YSYEKL. CDR3 nucleotides: TGCGCCAGCAGCCGTCTTGGGAGGGACACTAACTATGGCTACACCTTC. Its protein is CASSRLGRDTNYGYTF.

A few counts support this clonotype. The CDR3 loop is CASKDGIMNTEAFF. CDR3 bases: TGTGCCAGCAAGGACGGAATAATGAACACTGAAGCTTTCTTT. This sequence joins TRBV6-1 and TRBJ1-1; D is undetermined. Trimming shortened V by 7 bases and J by 0 bases, and 12 bases separated the two germline ends. Germline V gives CDR1 MNHNS, CDR2 SASEGT. This CDR3 is 14 amino acids long.

This clonotype has only a few counts. The chain is built from TRBV7-6 and TRBJ1-2; D call uncertain. The V gene's germline CDR1 is SGHVS and CDR2 FNYEAQ. V was trimmed by 3 bases and J by 5 bases, leaving 10 bases between them. The CDR3 is made up of 13 amino acids. The CDR3 DNA reads TGTGCCAGCAGCTTGGGAGGCCTATATGGCTACACCTTC. Translation gives CASSLGGLYGYTF.

J is TRBJ2-1 and V is TRBV30, with 10 bases matching TRBD2. V gave up 1 base and J gave up 3 bases; unmatched junction bases: 3. The CDR3 is made up of 15 amino acids. CDR1 and CDR2 from the germline V gene are GTSNPN and SVGIG (reference sequence). The CDR3 loop reads CAWSGLAGYYNEQFF. The DNA of the CDR3 is TGTGCCTGGAGTGGACTAGCGGGTTACTACAATGAGCAGTTCTTC.

The genes are TRBV27 and TRBJ1-5, with 8 positions matching TRBD1. Germline V gives CDR1 MNHEY, CDR2 SMNVEV (reference sequence). With V trimmed by 4 bases and J by 3 bases, 8 bases remained unmatched. The CDR3 is 16 residues long. The CDR3 spells CASSSRTGSINQPQHF. Here the CDR3 DNA reads TGTGCCAGCAGTTCCCGGACAGGGTCAATCAATCAGCCCCAGCATTTT.

There are a few counts of this clonotype. The chain combines TRBV6-2 or TRBV6-3 with TRBJ2-4; D perhaps matches TRBD2 (5 bases). Trimming removed 0 bases at V and 7 bases at J, with 16 bases between. There are 16 residues in the CDR3. Germline lookup yields CDR1 MNHEY and CDR2 SVGEGT. The CDR3 nucleotides are TGTGCCAGCAGTTACTCGAACTCCCCCCGGAGGAACATTCAGTACTTC. Amino acid sequence: CASSYSNSPRRNIQYF.

The chain joins TRBV30 to TRBJ2-7; 8 nucleotides match TRBD2. Germline V gene lookup returns CDR1 GTSNPN and CDR2 SVGIG (reference sequence). V lost 1 base and J lost 0; bases outside the gene matches: 11. This CDR3 has 17 residues. The CDR3 loop reads CAWSAEAVAGTSYEQYF. Here the CDR3 DNA reads TGTGCCTGGAGTGCAGAGGCGGTAGCGGGAACCTCCTACGAGCAGTACTTC.

The rearrangement joins TRBV29-1 to TRBJ1-1; D not certain. Trimming cost V 4 bases and J 6 bases, with 9 bases left between them. From germline, CDR1 is SQVTM and CDR2 ANQGSEA. This CDR3 is 11 amino acids long. The CDR3 region is CSVVAQAEAFF. CDR3 DNA: TGCAGCGTTGTGGCGCAGGCTGAAGCTTTCTTT.

This clonotype was picked up a small number of times. The chain combines TRBV19 with TRBJ1-1; D ambiguous. V was trimmed by 6 bases and J by 1 base, leaving 12 bases between them. The CDR3 loop spans 14 amino acids. The germline V gene has CDR1 LNHDA and CDR2 SQIVND (reference sequence). In nucleotides, the CDR3 is TGTGCCAGTAGACAACCCACAGCGAACACTGAAGCTTTCTTT. Amino acids: CASRQPTANTEAFF.